The rows below give T cell receptor beta chains drawn from one sample of a study of graft-versus-host responses after intestinal transplantation. This table comes from immunoSEQ multiplex PCR, and its TCRdb copy is limited to in-frame clones, with some not included. The sample holds about 7,400 clones; around 30% are singletons and the top ten take around 3.9%. The sequenced sample was alloreactive CD4+ T cells from a mixed lymphocyte reaction culture, obtained before transplantation. The receptors stem from a human patient who was an organ donor for intestinal transplantation. Each CDR3 is given with its conserved first and last residue. The D gene is left open where the match is weak. For some rows the clone size is stated as once, few or many, or as a class when expanded; others skip it.

d_call: NA; v_call: TRBV5-1; clone_size: NA; j_call: TRBJ1-2; cdr3_nt: TGCGCCAGCAGCTTGGAGGGGCGAGGCTACACCTTC; cdr3_aa: CASSLEGRGYTF
d_call: NA; v_call: TRBV10-3; clone_size: NA; j_call: TRBJ1-2; cdr3_nt: TGTGCCATCAGTAGCCCCCTCGAGCATGGCTACACCTTC; cdr3_aa: CAISSPLEHGYTF
d_call: NA; v_call: TRBV6-1; clone_size: NA; j_call: TRBJ1-1; cdr3_nt: TGTGCCAGCAGACCAGGACAGTCCACTGAAGCTTTCTTT; cdr3_aa: CASRPGQSTEAFF
d_call: NA; v_call: TRBV7-9; clone_size: medium-sized; j_call: TRBJ1-3; cdr3_nt: TGTGCCAGCACCTCTCGACGGGGGAGCTCTGGAAACACCATATATTTT; cdr3_aa: CASTSRRGSSGNTIYF
d_call: NA; v_call: TRBV30; clone_size: few; j_call: TRBJ2-3; cdr3_nt: TGTGCCTGGAGTAGATGGGGCGCGGGGACAGATACGCAGTATTTT; cdr3_aa: CAWSRWGAGTDTQYF
d_call: NA; v_call: TRBV6-4; clone_size: NA; j_call: TRBJ2-3; cdr3_nt: TGTGCCAGCAGTGGAGGGGGGGGATCGACAGATACGCAGTATTTT; cdr3_aa: CASSGGGGSTDTQYF
d_call: TRBD2; v_call: TRBV18; clone_size: few; j_call: TRBJ2-3; cdr3_nt: TGTGCCAGCTCACCCGGGACTAGCGGGGCAACAGATACGCAGTATTTT; cdr3_aa: CASSPGTSGATDTQYF
d_call: NA; v_call: TRBV28; clone_size: few; j_call: TRBJ2-7; cdr3_nt: TGTGCCAGCAGTTTAGCGGCCACCTACGAGCAGTACTTC; cdr3_aa: CASSLAATYEQYF
d_call: TRBD2; v_call: TRBV7-9; clone_size: NA; j_call: TRBJ2-4; cdr3_nt: TGTGCCAGCAGTTCCCTAGGGACTACCCTGAATTGGGACATTCAGTACTTC; cdr3_aa: CASSSLGTTLNWDIQYF
d_call: NA; v_call: TRBV7-2; clone_size: few; j_call: TRBJ2-7; cdr3_nt: TGTGCCAGCAGCTTAGCGGCCGGGGCCTACGAGCAGTACTTC; cdr3_aa: CASSLAAGAYEQYF
d_call: TRBD1; v_call: TRBV5-5; clone_size: few; j_call: TRBJ2-3; cdr3_nt: TGTGCCAGCAGCCCTCGGACAGGTAATACGCAGTATTTT; cdr3_aa: CASSPRTGNTQYF
d_call: NA; v_call: TRBV7-2; clone_size: NA; j_call: TRBJ2-2; cdr3_nt: TGTGCCAGCAGCTCCCTGAACACCGGGGAGCTGTTTTTT; cdr3_aa: CASSSLNTGELFF
d_call: TRBD2; v_call: TRBV7-2; clone_size: NA; j_call: TRBJ2-7; cdr3_nt: TGTGCCAGCGCCCTAGGGACTAGGATCTACGAGCAGTACTTC; cdr3_aa: CASALGTRIYEQYF
d_call: NA; v_call: TRBV5-1; clone_size: NA; j_call: TRBJ1-1; cdr3_nt: TGCGCCAGCAGACAATTGAACACTGAAGCTTTCTTT; cdr3_aa: CASRQLNTEAFF
d_call: NA; v_call: TRBV30; clone_size: few; j_call: TRBJ1-4; cdr3_nt: TGTGCCTGGAGTATCCCAGGGAGGAATACTAATGAAAAACTGTTTTTT; cdr3_aa: CAWSIPGRNTNEKLFF
d_call: NA; v_call: TRBV7-9; clone_size: NA; j_call: TRBJ2-1; cdr3_nt: TGTGCCAGCAGCTTAGAGACTGGAGGGGGCGAGCAGTTCTTC; cdr3_aa: CASSLETGGGEQFF
d_call: NA; v_call: TRBV7-8; clone_size: NA; j_call: TRBJ2-5; cdr3_nt: TGTGCCAGCAGCTTAGTGACTCACCAAGAGACTCAGTACTTC; cdr3_aa: CASSLVTHQETQYF
d_call: NA; v_call: TRBV7-8; clone_size: NA; j_call: TRBJ2-7; cdr3_nt: TGTGCCAGCAGGCCCGGGACTGCCCTTCCAGGAGAGCAGTACTTC; cdr3_aa: CASRPGTALPGEQYF
d_call: TRBD2; v_call: TRBV7-9; clone_size: few; j_call: TRBJ2-5; cdr3_nt: TGTGCCAGCAGCCCCCCCCGCGAGCTAGCGGGAGGAGAGACCCAGTACTTC; cdr3_aa: CASSPPRELAGGETQYF
d_call: NA; v_call: TRBV7-9; clone_size: few; j_call: TRBJ2-1; cdr3_nt: TGTGCCACGGGACTTCCCTACAATGAGCAGTTCTTC; cdr3_aa: CATGLPYNEQFF
d_call: NA; v_call: TRBV7-9; clone_size: NA; j_call: TRBJ2-3; cdr3_nt: TGTACCAGCAGCAGAATCCTATCTACCCGGGCAGATACGCAGTATTTT; cdr3_aa: CTSSRILSTRADTQYF
d_call: TRBD2; v_call: TRBV7-3; clone_size: medium-sized; j_call: TRBJ2-1; cdr3_nt: TGTGCCAGCAGCGCCGGGACCAGCGGGGGTGAGCAGTTCTTC; cdr3_aa: CASSAGTSGGEQFF
d_call: NA; v_call: TRBV7-3; clone_size: NA; j_call: TRBJ1-3; cdr3_nt: TGTGCCAGCAGCTTAACTTCGGGAAACACCATATATTTT; cdr3_aa: CASSLTSGNTIYF
d_call: NA; v_call: TRBV28; clone_size: NA; j_call: TRBJ1-1; cdr3_nt: TGTGCCAGCAGTCTCGGGAGCCATCGGCGGGAAGCTTTCTTT; cdr3_aa: CASSLGSHRREAFF
d_call: NA; v_call: TRBV21-1; clone_size: few; j_call: TRBJ2-7; cdr3_nt: TGTGCCAGCAGACAGGGCGAGCAGTACTTC; cdr3_aa: CASRQGEQYF
d_call: TRBD2; v_call: TRBV2; clone_size: NA; j_call: TRBJ2-6; cdr3_nt: TGTGCCAGCAGGGGGAGGAGCGGGGGTTTCTCTGGGGCCAACGTCCTGACTTTC; cdr3_aa: CASRGRSGGFSGANVLTF
d_call: TRBD1; v_call: TRBV4-2; clone_size: NA; j_call: TRBJ1-2; cdr3_nt: TGTGCCAGCAGCCAATTTAAAGGGGGCGACTACACCTTC; cdr3_aa: CASSQFKGGDYTF
d_call: TRBD2; v_call: TRBV6-5; clone_size: few; j_call: TRBJ2-5; cdr3_nt: TGTGCCAGCAGTTACTCCCGGGGGGGCCAAGAGACCCAGTACTTC; cdr3_aa: CASSYSRGGQETQYF
d_call: TRBD1; v_call: TRBV4-1; clone_size: medium-sized; j_call: TRBJ1-2; cdr3_nt: TGCGCCAGCAGCCAAGTTGGGAACAGGGGAAGGAGCTACACCTTC; cdr3_aa: CASSQVGNRGRSYTF
d_call: NA; v_call: TRBV28; clone_size: few; j_call: TRBJ1-5; cdr3_nt: TGTGCCAGCAGTTTGAATTGGGCCGACCATCGGCCCCAGCATTTT; cdr3_aa: CASSLNWADHRPQHF
d_call: NA; v_call: TRBV28; clone_size: NA; j_call: TRBJ1-5; cdr3_nt: TGTGCCAGCAGTCTCTGGGCAGGGAGGCAGCCCCAGCATTTT; cdr3_aa: CASSLWAGRQPQHF
d_call: TRBD2; v_call: TRBV6-4; clone_size: NA; j_call: TRBJ2-1; cdr3_nt: TGTGCCAGCAGACCCACTAGCGGGCCTTCCAATGAGCAGTTCTTC; cdr3_aa: CASRPTSGPSNEQFF
d_call: NA; v_call: TRBV6-1; clone_size: medium-sized; j_call: TRBJ1-2; cdr3_nt: TGTGCCAGCAGTGAAGGGGGGGGGCGGTCTCATGGCTACACCTTC; cdr3_aa: CASSEGGGRSHGYTF
d_call: NA; v_call: TRBV9; clone_size: few; j_call: TRBJ1-6; cdr3_nt: TGTGCCAGCAGCGTGACAGGTTTATCACCCCTCCACTTT; cdr3_aa: CASSVTGLSPLHF
d_call: TRBD2; v_call: TRBV5-1; clone_size: few; j_call: TRBJ2-2; cdr3_nt: TGCGCCAGCAGCTTGGCCCCAGCGGGAGATACCGGGGAGCTGTTTTTT; cdr3_aa: CASSLAPAGDTGELFF
d_call: NA; v_call: TRBV28; clone_size: NA; j_call: TRBJ1-4; cdr3_nt: TGTGCCAGCAGGAGGGGAGGTACTAATGAAAAACTGTTTTTT; cdr3_aa: CASRRGGTNEKLFF
d_call: NA; v_call: TRBV5-6; clone_size: few; j_call: TRBJ2-5; cdr3_nt: TGTGCCAGCAGCTTGCGAGAGACCCAGTACTTC; cdr3_aa: CASSLRETQYF
d_call: TRBD2; v_call: TRBV7-2; clone_size: NA; j_call: TRBJ2-1; cdr3_nt: TGTGCCAGCAGCCTCCGTCGGACTAGCGGGAACTACAATGAGCAGTTCTTC; cdr3_aa: CASSLRRTSGNYNEQFF
d_call: TRBD2; v_call: TRBV19; clone_size: few; j_call: TRBJ2-1; cdr3_nt: TGTGCCAGTAGTACCAAGCGGGGCTGGGCGCAGTTCTTC; cdr3_aa: CASSTKRGWAQFF
d_call: NA; v_call: TRBV6-6; clone_size: few; j_call: TRBJ2-7; cdr3_nt: TGTGCCAGCAGTTACTCGAGCTACGAGCAGTACTTC; cdr3_aa: CASSYSSYEQYF
d_call: TRBD1; v_call: TRBV11-1; clone_size: NA; j_call: TRBJ1-4; cdr3_nt: TGTGCCAGCAGCTTCCACCGGACAGGGGATGAAAAACTGTTTTTT; cdr3_aa: CASSFHRTGDEKLFF
d_call: TRBD1; v_call: TRBV15; clone_size: medium-sized; j_call: TRBJ2-7; cdr3_nt: TGTGCCACCAGCAGAGCCCCAGACAGGGTAGGGACCTACGAGCAGTACTTC; cdr3_aa: CATSRAPDRVGTYEQYF
d_call: NA; v_call: TRBV6-5; clone_size: medium-sized; j_call: TRBJ1-2; cdr3_nt: TGTGCCACCTCCGTGAGGGAGAACTATGGCTACACCTTC; cdr3_aa: CATSVRENYGYTF
d_call: TRBD2; v_call: TRBV7-3; clone_size: NA; j_call: TRBJ2-1; cdr3_nt: TGTGCCAGCAGCCCGTTAGCGGGGGCCGCTAAGAATGAGCAGTTCTTC; cdr3_aa: CASSPLAGAAKNEQFF
d_call: TRBD2; v_call: TRBV28; clone_size: few; j_call: TRBJ2-5; cdr3_nt: TGTGCCAGCAGTTTGGGAGGGTCGGAGACCCAGTACTTC; cdr3_aa: CASSLGGSETQYF
d_call: NA; v_call: TRBV5-1; clone_size: NA; j_call: TRBJ2-5; cdr3_nt: TGCGCCAGCAGCTTGGTTCGCTGGAGTGGGGGAGCGGGCGAGACCCAGTACTTC; cdr3_aa: CASSLVRWSGGAGETQYF
d_call: NA; v_call: TRBV2; clone_size: NA; j_call: TRBJ2-2; cdr3_nt: TGTGCCACTACGACCCAGGCCGGGGAGCTGTTTTTT; cdr3_aa: CATTTQAGELFF
d_call: NA; v_call: TRBV12-5; clone_size: few; j_call: TRBJ1-1; cdr3_nt: TGTGCTAGTGGTTTGGTACGAGGGAGGACTGAAGCTTTCTTT; cdr3_aa: CASGLVRGRTEAFF
d_call: NA; v_call: TRBV7-9; clone_size: NA; j_call: TRBJ2-3; cdr3_nt: TGTGCCAGCAGCAGAATCCTATCTACCCGGGCAGATACGCAGTATTTT; cdr3_aa: CASSRILSTRADTQYF
d_call: NA; v_call: TRBV19; clone_size: medium-sized; j_call: TRBJ2-7; cdr3_nt: TGTGCCAGTAGTCCGACGGCGGGCGAGCAGTACTTC; cdr3_aa: CASSPTAGEQYF
d_call: TRBD2; v_call: TRBV2; clone_size: NA; j_call: TRBJ2-7; cdr3_nt: TGTGCCAGCAGTGAACTAGCGGGGGGTTCCTACGAGCAGTACTTC; cdr3_aa: CASSELAGGSYEQYF
d_call: TRBD1; v_call: TRBV6-5; clone_size: NA; j_call: TRBJ2-7; cdr3_nt: TGTGCCAGCAGTCGGACAGGGCTTTCGTACGAGCAGTACTTC; cdr3_aa: CASSRTGLSYEQYF
d_call: TRBD1; v_call: TRBV4-1; clone_size: NA; j_call: TRBJ1-2; cdr3_nt: TGCGCCAGCAGCCAAGCTCCTCCAGGGGGCTATGGCTACACCTTC; cdr3_aa: CASSQAPPGGYGYTF
d_call: NA; v_call: TRBV7-9; clone_size: NA; j_call: TRBJ2-5; cdr3_nt: TGTGCCAGCAGCGAGTGGGTCGGTGGGGGGGGGCCGAAGACCCAGTACTTC; cdr3_aa: CASSEWVGGGGPKTQYF